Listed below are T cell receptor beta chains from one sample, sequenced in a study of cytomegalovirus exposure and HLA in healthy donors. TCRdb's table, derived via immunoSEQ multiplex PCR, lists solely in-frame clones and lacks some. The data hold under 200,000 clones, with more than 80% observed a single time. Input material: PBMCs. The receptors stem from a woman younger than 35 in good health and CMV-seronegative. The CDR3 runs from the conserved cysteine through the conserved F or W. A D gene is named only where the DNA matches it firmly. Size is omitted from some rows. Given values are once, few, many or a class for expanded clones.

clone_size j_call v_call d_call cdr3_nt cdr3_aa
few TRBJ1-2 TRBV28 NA TGTGCCAGCAGTTCCGACACCTACTATGGCTACACCTTC CASSSDTYYGYTF
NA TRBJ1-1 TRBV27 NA TGTGCCAGCAGTTGGGGGGGGTCCACTGAAGCTTTCTTT CASSWGGSTEAFF
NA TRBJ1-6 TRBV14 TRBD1 TGTGCCAGCAGCCACCCGAGAGGACAGGGGGGAAATTCACCCCTCCACTTT CASSHPRGQGGNSPLHF
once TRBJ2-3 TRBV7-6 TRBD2 TGTGCCAGCAGCTTAACTTTACTAGCGGAGACGATCACAGATACGCAGTATTTT CASSLTLLAETITDTQYF
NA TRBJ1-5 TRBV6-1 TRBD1 TGTGCCAGCAGTGTAACCGGACAGGGCGGGCTTGGGCGCAATCAGCCCCAGCATTTT CASSVTGQGGLGRNQPQHF
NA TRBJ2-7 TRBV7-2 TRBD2 TGTGCCAGCAGCTGGGGGGGCTCCTACGAGCAGTACTTC CASSWGGSYEQYF
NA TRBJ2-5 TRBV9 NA TGTGCCAGCAGCGTAGGCGGGCTTACGTTTGAGCAGTACTTC CASSVGGLTFEQYF
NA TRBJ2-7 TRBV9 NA TGTGCCAGCAGCGTAGGGGTGACTGTGACTTACGAGCAGTACTTC CASSVGVTVTYEQYF
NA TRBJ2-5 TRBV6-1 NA TGTGCCAGCATTGTCAGAGGGGGAGAGACCCAGTACTTC CASIVRGGETQYF
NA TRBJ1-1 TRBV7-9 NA TGTGCCAGCAGCTTATTGGGTACTCGGGGGGTGAACACTGAAGCTTTCTTT CASSLLGTRGVNTEAFF
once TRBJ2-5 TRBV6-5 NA TGTGCCAGCAGTGACTTCCGACAGGCGGAGACCCAGTACTTC CASSDFRQAETQYF
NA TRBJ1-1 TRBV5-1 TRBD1 TGCGCCAGCAGCTTGGGACAGGGTCGGACTGAAGCTTTCTTT CASSLGQGRTEAFF
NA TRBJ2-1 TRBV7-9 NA TGTGCCAGCAGACTAACAGGTGGAACCTACAATGAGCAGTTCTTC CASRLTGGTYNEQFF
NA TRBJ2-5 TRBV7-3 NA TGTGCCAGCAGCTTACTGTCTTCCACAGGCCTCCCCCAAGAGACCCAGTACTTC CASSLLSSTGLPQETQYF
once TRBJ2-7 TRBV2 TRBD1 TGTGCCAGTTCACAGGGGTACTCCTACGAGCAGTACTTC CASSQGYSYEQYF
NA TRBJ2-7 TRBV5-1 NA TGCGCCAGCAGCCGCCCACAGGGTACCTACGAGCAGTACTTC CASSRPQGTYEQYF
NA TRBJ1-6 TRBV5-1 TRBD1 TGCGCCAGCAGCTCCGAGACAGGGGGCAGACGCTCACCCCTCCACTTT CASSSETGGRRSPLHF
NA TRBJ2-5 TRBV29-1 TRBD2 TGCAGCGTTGAGGGGGGGATGGGGGAGACCCAGTACTTC CSVEGGMGETQYF
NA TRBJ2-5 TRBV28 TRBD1 TGTGCCAGCAGCACGACCCAGGGGGCCGGCCAAGAGACCCAGTACTTC CASSTTQGAGQETQYF
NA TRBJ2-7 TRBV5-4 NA TGTGCCAGCAGCTTATACGGGGGGCCGGTAGACGAGCAGTACTTC CASSLYGGPVDEQYF
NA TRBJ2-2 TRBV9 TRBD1 TGTGCCAGCAGCGGAGAATACGGGACAGGGGGATTCGGGGAGCTGTTTTTT CASSGEYGTGGFGELFF
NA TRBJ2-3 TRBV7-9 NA TGTGCCAGCAGTTCGGGAGCTAGCACAGATACGCAGTATTTT CASSSGASTDTQYF
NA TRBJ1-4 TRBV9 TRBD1 TGTGCCAGCAGCCTCGACAGGGTTAATGAAAAACTGTTTTTT CASSLDRVNEKLFF
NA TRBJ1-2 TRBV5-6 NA TGTGCCAGCAGCTTAATATCAGGGGAGAGGGGCTACACCTTC CASSLISGERGYTF
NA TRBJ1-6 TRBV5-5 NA TGTGCCAGCAGCTTGTTCCAGGGTATGGAGTCCTATAATTCACCCCTCCACTTT CASSLFQGMESYNSPLHF
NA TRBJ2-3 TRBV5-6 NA TGTGCCAGCAGCGTCGGGATTGGAGATACGCAGTATTTT CASSVGIGDTQYF
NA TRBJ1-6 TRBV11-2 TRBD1 TGTGCCAGCAGTCTTACGTTTGGGACAGTCCAGCCACCCCTCCACTTT CASSLTFGTVQPPLHF
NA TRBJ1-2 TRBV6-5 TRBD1 TGTGCCAGCAGTTACGTTACAGGGGGACGGAGTGGCTACACCTTC CASSYVTGGRSGYTF
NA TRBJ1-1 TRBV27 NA TGTGCCAGCAGTCACTGGGGGGGCTATTATACTGAAGCTTTCTTT CASSHWGGYYTEAFF
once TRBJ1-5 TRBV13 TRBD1 TGTGCCAGCAGCAAAGGACAGGGGGTAAAGAGTCAGCCCCAGCATTTT CASSKGQGVKSQPQHF
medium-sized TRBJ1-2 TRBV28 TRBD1 TGTGCCAGCAGTTTGGGGGACAGGTATGACTATGGCTACACCTTC CASSLGDRYDYGYTF
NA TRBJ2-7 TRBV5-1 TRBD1 TGCGCCAGCAGCCCGGACAGGCGAGCCTACGAGCAGTACTTC CASSPDRRAYEQYF
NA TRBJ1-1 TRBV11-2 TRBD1 TGTGCCAGCGGAGGACAGGGATACACTGAAGCTTTCTTT CASGGQGYTEAFF
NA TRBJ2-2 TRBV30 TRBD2 TGTGCCTGGATCCCGGGGACTAGCGGGGCCGGGGAGCTGTTTTTT CAWIPGTSGAGELFF
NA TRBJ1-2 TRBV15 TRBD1 TGTGCCACCAGCAGAGATGCGAGGGGGCAATTGTATGGCTACACCTTC CATSRDARGQLYGYTF
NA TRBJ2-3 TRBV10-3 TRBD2 TGTGCCATCACTCGGGGGGGCCTTACAGATACGCAGTATTTT CAITRGGLTDTQYF
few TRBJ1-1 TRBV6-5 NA TGTGCCAGCAGTTATAGGAGGAACACTGAAGCTTTCTTT CASSYRRNTEAFF
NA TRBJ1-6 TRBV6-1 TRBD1 TGTGCCAGCGACAGGGATAATTCACCCCTCCACTTT CASDRDNSPLHF
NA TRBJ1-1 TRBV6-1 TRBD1 TGTGCCAGCAGTGCGGGACAGCGCTCGGAAGCTTTCTTT CASSAGQRSEAFF
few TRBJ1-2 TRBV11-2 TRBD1 TGTGCCAGCAGTCAATTCGGACAGGACTATGGCTACACCTTC CASSQFGQDYGYTF
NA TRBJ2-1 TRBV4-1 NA TGCGCCAGCAGCCAAGAAAGCACGTACAATGAGCAGTTCTTC CASSQESTYNEQFF
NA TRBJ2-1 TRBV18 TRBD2 TGTGCCAGCTCACCACCGACTAGCGGGGGCGATGAGCAGTTCTTC CASSPPTSGGDEQFF
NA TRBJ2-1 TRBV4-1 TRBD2 TGCGCCAGCAGCCAACGTAGCGGGAGGGCATACAATGAGCAGTTCTTC CASSQRSGRAYNEQFF
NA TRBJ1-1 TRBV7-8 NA TGTGCCAGCAGCTCCCCCAGGAACACTGAAGCTTTCTTT CASSSPRNTEAFF
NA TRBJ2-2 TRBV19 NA TGTGCCAGTAGTATCGGCCACAGGGTGTCGAACACCGGGGAGCTGTTTTTT CASSIGHRVSNTGELFF